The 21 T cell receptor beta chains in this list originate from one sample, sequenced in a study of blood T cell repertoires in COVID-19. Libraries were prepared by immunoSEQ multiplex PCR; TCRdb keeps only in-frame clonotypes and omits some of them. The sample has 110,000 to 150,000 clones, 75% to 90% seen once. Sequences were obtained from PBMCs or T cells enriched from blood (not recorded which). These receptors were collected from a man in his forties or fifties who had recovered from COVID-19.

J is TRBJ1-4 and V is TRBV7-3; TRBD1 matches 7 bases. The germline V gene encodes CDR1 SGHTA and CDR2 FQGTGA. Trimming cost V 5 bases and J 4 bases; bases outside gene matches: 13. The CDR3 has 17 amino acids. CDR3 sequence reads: CASSLTEWDRFNEKLFF. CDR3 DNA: TGTGCCAGCAGCCTTACTGAATGGGACAGATTTAATGAAAAACTGTTTTTT.

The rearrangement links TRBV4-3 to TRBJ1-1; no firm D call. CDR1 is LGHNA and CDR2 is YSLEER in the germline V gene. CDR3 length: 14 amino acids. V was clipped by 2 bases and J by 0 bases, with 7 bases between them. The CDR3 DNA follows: TGCGCCAGCAGCCAACTGGGAGTGAACACTGAAGCTTTCTTT. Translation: CASSQLGVNTEAFF.

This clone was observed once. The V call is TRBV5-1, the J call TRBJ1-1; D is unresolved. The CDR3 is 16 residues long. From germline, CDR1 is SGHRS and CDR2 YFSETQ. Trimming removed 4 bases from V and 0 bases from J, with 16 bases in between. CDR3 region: CASSGRVTGVNTEAFF. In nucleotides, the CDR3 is TGCGCCAGCAGCGGGAGGGTAACCGGAGTGAACACTGAAGCTTTCTTT.

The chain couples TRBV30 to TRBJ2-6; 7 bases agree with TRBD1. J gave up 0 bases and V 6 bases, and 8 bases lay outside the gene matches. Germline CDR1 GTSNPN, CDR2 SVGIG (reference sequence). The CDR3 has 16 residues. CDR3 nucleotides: TGTGCCTGCCCGGACAGGTCCAACTCTGGGGCCAACGTCCTGACTTTC. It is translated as CACPDRSNSGANVLTF. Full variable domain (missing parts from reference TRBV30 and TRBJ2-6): SQTIHQWPATLVQPVGSPLSLECTVEGTSNPNLYWYRQAAGRGLQLLFYSVGIGQISSEVPQNLSASRPQDRQFILSSKKLLLSDSGFYLCACPDRSNSGANVLTFGAGSRLTVL.

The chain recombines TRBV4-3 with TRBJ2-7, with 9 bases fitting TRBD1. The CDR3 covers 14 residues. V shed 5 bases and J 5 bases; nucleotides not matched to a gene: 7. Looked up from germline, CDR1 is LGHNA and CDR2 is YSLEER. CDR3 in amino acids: CASSSGQGWDEQYF. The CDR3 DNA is TGCGCCAGCAGCTCGGGACAGGGATGGGACGAGCAGTACTTC.

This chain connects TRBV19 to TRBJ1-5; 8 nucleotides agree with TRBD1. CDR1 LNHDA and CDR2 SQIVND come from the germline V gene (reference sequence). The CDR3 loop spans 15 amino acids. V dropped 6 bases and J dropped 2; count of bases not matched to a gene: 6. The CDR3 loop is CASSSTGGRNQPQHF. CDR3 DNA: TGTGCCAGTAGCTCCACAGGGGGTCGCAATCAGCCCCAGCATTTT.

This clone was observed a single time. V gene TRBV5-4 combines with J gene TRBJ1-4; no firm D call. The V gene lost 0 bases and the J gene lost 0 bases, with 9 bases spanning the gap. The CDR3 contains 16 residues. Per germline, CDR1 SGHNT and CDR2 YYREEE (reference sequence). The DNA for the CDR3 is TGTGCCAGCAGCTTGGGTGGGCAAGCAACTAATGAAAAACTGTTTTTT. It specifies CASSLGGQATNEKLFF.

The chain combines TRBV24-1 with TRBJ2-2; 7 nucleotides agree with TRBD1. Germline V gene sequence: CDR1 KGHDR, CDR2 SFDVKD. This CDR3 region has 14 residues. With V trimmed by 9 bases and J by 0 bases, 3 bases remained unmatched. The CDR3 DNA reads TGTGCCACCCAAGGGACAGCGAACACCGGGGAGCTGTTTTTT. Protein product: CATQGTANTGELFF.

CDR3 residues: CASSSIEGAVRGYTF. The CDR3 DNA sequence: TGTGCCAGCAGTTCGATCGAGGGGGCGGTACGTGGCTACACCTTC. The chain employs TRBV6-2 or TRBV6-3 and TRBJ1-2; 7 nucleotides align to TRBD1. The CDR3 sequence is 15 residues long. The ends lost 4 bases at V and 7 bases at J; junction bases unmatched: 12. Germline V gene data show CDR1 as MNHEY and CDR2 as SVGEGT.

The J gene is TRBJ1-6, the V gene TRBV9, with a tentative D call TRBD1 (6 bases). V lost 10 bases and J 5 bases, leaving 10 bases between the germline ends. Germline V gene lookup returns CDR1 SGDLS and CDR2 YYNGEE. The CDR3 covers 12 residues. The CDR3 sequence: CAGGDNNSPLHF. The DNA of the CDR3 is TGTGCCGGGGGGGACAATAATTCACCCCTCCACTTT.

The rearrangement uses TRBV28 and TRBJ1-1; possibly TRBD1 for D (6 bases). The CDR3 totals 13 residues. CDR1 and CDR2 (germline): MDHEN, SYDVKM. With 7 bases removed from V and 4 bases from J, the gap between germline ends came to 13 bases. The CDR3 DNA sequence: TGTGCCAGCACCTGGGCAGGGGTCACTGAAGCTTTCTTT. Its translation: CASTWAGVTEAFF.

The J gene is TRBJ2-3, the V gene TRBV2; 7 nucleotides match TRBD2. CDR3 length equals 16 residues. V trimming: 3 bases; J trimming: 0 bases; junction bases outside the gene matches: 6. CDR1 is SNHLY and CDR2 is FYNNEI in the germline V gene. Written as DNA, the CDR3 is TGTGCCAGCAGTGATGGGAGGGTACGAAGCACAGATACGCAGTATTTT. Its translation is CASSDGRVRSTDTQYF. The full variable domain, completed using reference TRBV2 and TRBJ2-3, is EPEVTQTPSHQVTQMGQEVILRCVPISNHLYFYWYRQILGQKVEFLVSFYNNEISEKSEIFDDQFSVERPDGSNFTLKIRSTKLEDSAMYFCASSDGRVRSTDTQYFGPGTRLTVL.

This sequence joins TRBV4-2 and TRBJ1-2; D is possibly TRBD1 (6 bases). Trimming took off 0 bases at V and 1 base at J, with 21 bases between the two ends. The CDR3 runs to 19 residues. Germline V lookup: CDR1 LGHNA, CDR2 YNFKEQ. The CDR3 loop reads CASSQEGWAGADLNYGYTF. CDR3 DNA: TGTGCCAGCAGCCAAGAGGGCTGGGCAGGGGCGGACCTTAACTATGGCTACACCTTC.

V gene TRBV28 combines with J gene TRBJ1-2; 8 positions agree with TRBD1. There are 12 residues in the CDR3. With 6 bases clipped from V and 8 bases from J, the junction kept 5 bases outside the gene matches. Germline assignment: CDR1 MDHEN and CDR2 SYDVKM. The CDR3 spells CASRLGQGGYTF. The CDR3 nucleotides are TGTGCCAGCAGATTAGGACAGGGCGGCTACACCTTC.

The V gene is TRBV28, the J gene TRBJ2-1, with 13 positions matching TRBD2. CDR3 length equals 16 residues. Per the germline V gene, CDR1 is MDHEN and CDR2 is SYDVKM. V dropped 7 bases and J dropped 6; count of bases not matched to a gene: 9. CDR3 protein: CASTRDTSGGANEQFF. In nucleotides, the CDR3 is TGTGCCAGCACCCGAGACACTAGCGGGGGGGCCAATGAGCAGTTCTTC.

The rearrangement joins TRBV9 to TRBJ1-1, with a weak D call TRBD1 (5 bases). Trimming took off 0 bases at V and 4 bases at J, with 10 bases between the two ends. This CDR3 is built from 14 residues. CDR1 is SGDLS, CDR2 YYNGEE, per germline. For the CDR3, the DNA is TGTGCCAGCAGCGTAGATGTGACAGCCACTGAAGCTTTCTTT. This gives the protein CASSVDVTATEAFF.

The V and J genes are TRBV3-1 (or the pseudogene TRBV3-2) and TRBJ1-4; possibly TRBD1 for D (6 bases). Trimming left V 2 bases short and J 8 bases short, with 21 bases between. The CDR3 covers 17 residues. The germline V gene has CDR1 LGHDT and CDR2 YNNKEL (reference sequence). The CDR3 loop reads CASSQQGRAGLGEKLFF. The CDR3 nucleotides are TGTGCCAGCAGCCAACAGGGGCGAGCCGGTTTGGGAGAAAAACTGTTTTTT.

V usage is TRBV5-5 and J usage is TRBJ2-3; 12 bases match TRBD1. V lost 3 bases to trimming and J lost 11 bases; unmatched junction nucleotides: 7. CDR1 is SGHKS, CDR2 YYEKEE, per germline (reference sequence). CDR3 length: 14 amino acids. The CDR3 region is CASSSGTGGLGQYF. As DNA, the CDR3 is TGTGCCAGCAGCTCCGGGACAGGGGGCCTAGGGCAGTATTTT.

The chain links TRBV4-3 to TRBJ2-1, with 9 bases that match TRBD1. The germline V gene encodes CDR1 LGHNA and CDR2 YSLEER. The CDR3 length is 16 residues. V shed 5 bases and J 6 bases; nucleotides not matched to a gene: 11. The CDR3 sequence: CASSTGTGNLGNEQFF. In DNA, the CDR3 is TGCGCCAGCAGCACCGGGACAGGGAATCTCGGCAATGAGCAGTTCTTC.

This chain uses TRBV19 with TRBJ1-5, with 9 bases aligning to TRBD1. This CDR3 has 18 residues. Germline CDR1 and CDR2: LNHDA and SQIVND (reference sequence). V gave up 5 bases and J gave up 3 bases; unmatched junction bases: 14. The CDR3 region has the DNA TGTGCCAGTAGTCCCGGGACAGGGTACGGAGGGCACAATCAGCCCCAGCATTTT. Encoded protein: CASSPGTGYGGHNQPQHF.

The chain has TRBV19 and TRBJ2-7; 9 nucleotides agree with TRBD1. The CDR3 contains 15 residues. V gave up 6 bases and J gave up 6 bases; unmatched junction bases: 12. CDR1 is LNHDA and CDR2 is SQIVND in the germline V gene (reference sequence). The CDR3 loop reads CASRPRDRVIGEQYF. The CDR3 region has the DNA TGTGCCAGTAGGCCGCGGGACAGGGTTATCGGCGAGCAGTACTTC.